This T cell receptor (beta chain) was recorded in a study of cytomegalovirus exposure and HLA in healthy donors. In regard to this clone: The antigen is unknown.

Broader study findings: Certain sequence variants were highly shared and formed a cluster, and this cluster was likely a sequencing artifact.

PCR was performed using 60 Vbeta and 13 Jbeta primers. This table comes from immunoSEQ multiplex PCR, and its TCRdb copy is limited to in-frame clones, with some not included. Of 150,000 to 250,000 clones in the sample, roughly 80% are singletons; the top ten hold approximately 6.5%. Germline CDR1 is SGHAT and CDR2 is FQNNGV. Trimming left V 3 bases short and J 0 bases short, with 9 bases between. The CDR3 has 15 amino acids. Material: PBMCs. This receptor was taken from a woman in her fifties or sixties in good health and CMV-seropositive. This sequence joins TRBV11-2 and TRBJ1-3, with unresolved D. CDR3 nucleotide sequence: TGTGCCAGCAGCTTGAGCGGCTACTCTGGAAACACCATATATTTT. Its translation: CASSLSGYSGNTIYF.